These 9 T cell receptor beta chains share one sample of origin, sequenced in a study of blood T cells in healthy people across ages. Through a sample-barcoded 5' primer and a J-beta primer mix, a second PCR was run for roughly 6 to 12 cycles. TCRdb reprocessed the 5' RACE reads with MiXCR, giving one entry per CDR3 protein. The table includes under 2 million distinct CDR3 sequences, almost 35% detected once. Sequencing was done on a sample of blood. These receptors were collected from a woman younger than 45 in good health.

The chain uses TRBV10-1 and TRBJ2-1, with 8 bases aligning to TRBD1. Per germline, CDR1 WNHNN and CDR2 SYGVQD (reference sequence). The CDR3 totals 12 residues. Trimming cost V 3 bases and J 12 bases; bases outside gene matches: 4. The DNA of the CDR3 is TGCGCCAGCAGTGATCTCGGACAGGGGCAGTTCTTC. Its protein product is CASSDLGQGQFF.

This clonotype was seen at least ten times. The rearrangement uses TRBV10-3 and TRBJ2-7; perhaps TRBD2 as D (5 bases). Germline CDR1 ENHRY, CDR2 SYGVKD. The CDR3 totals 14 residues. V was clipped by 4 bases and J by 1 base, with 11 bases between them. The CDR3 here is CAISAPAESYEQYF. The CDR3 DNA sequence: TGTGCCATCAGTGCCCCAGCGGAGTCCTACGAGCAGTACTTC.

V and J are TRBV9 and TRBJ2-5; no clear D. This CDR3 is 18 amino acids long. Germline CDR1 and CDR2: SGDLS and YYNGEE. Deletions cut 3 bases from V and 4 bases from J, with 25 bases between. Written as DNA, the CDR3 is TGTGCCAGCAGCGATCCCCGAATAGCCGATAAATTTCGAGAGACCCAGTACTTC. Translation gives CASSDPRIADKFRETQYF. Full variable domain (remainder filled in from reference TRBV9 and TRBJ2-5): DSGVTQTPKHLITATGQRVTLRCSPRSGDLSVYWYQQSLDQGLQFLIQYYNGEERAKGNILERFSAQQFPDLHSELNLSSLELGDSALYFCASSDPRIADKFRETQYFGPGTRLLVL.

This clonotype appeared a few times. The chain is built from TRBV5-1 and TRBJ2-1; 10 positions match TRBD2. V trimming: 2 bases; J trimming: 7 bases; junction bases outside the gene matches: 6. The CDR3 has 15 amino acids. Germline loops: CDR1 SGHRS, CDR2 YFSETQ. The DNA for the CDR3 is TGCGCCAGCAGCTTTGGCGCTAGCGGGAGTAATGAGCAGTTCTTC. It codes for CASSFGASGSNEQFF.

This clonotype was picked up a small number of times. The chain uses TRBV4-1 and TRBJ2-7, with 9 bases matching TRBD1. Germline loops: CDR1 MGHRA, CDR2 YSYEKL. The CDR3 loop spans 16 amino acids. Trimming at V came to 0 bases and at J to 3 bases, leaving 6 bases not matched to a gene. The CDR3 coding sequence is TGCGCCAGCAGCCAAGATCAGGGACAGGGAATCTACGAGCAGTACTTC. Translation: CASSQDQGQGIYEQYF.

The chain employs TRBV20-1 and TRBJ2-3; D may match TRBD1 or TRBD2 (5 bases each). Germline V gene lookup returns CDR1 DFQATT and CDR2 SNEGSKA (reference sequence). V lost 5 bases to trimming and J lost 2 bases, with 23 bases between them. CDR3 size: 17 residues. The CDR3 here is CSAGSSGAQDYTDTQYF. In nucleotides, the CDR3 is TGCAGTGCTGGCTCTAGTGGGGCCCAAGACTACACAGATACGCAGTATTTT.

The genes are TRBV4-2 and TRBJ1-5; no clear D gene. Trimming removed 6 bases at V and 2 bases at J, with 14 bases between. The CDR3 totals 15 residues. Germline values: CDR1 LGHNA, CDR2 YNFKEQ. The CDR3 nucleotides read TGTGCCAGCAGGATGGAACGCCTCGGCAATCAGCCCCAGCATTTT. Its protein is CASRMERLGNQPQHF.

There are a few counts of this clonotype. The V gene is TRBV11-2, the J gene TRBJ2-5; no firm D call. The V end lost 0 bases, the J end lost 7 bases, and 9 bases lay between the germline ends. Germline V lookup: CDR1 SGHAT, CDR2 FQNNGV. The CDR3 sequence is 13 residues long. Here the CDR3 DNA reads TGTGCCAGCAGCTTAGAGATAGTATGGACCCAGTACTTC. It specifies CASSLEIVWTQYF.

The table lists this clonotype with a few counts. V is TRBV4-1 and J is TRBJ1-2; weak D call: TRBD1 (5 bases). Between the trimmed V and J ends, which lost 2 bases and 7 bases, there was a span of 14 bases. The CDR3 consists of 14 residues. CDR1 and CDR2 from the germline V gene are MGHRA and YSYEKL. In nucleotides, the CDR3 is TGCGCCAGCAGCCAACCGGGGCGGGGCGGTGGCTACACCTTC. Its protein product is CASSQPGRGGGYTF.